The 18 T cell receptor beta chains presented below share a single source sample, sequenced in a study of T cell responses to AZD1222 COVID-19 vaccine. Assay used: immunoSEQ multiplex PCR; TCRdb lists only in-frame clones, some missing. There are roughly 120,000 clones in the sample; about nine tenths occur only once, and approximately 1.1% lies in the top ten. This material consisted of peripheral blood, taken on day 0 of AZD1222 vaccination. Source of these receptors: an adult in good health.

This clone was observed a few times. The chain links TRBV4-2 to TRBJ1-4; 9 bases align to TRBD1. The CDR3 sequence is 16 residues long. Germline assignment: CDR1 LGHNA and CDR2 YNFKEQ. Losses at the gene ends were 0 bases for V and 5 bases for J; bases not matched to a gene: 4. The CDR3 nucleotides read TGTGCCAGCAGCCAAGAGAAGGGGACAGGGAATGAAAAACTGTTTTTT. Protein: CASSQEKGTGNEKLFF.

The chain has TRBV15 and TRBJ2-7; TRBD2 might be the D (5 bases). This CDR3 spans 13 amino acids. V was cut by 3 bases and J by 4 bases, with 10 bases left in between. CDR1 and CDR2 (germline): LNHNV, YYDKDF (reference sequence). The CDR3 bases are TGTGCCACCAGCAGCCGACCGGGGTACGAGCAGTACTTC. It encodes CATSSRPGYEQYF.

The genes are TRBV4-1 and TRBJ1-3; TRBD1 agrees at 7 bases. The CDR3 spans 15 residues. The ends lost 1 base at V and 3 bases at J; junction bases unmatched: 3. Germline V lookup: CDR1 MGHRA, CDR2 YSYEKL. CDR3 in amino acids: CASSQGRQGGNTIYF. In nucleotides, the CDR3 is TGCGCCAGCAGCCAAGGAAGACAGGGTGGAAACACCATATATTTT.

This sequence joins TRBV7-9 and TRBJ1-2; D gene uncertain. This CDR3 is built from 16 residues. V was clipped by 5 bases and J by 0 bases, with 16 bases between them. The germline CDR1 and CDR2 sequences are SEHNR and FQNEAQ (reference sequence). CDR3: CASSADDSASNYGYTF. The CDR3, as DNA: TGTGCCAGCAGCGCGGACGACTCGGCCTCTAACTATGGCTACACCTTC. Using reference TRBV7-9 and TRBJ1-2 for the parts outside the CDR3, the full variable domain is DTGVSQNPRHKITKRGQNVTFRCDPISEHNRLYWYRQTLGQGPEFLTYFQNEAQLEKSRLLSDRFSAERPKGSFSTLEIQRTEQGDSAMYLCASSADDSASNYGYTFGSGTRLTVV.

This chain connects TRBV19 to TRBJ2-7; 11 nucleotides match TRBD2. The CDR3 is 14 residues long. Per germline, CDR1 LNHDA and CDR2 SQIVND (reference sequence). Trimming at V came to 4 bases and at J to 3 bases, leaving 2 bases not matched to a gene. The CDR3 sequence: CASSKGTSGYEQYF. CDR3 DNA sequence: TGTGCCAGTAGTAAAGGGACTAGCGGCTACGAGCAGTACTTC.

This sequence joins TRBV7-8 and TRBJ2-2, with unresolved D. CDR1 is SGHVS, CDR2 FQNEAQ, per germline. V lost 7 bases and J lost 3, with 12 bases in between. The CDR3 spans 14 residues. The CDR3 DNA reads TGTGCCAGCACCCCGACTCCCGACACCGGGGAGCTGTTTTTT. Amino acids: CASTPTPDTGELFF.

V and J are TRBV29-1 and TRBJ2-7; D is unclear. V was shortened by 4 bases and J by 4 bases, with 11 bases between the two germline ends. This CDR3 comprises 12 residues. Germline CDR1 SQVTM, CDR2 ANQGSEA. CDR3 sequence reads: CSVGQPEYEQYF. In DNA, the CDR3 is TGCAGCGTTGGGCAACCGGAGTACGAGCAGTACTTC.

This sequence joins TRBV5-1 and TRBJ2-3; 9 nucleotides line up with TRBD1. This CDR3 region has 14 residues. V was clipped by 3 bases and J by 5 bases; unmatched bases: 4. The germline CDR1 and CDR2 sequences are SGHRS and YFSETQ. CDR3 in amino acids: CASSWTGAGDTQYF. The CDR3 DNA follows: TGCGCCAGCAGCTGGACAGGGGCGGGAGATACGCAGTATTTT.

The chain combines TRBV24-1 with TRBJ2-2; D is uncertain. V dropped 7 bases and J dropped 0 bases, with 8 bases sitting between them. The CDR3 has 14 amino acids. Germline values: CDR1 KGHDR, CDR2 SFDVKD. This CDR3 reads CATRSSANTGELFF. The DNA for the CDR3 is TGTGCCACCAGAAGTTCCGCGAACACCGGGGAGCTGTTTTTT.

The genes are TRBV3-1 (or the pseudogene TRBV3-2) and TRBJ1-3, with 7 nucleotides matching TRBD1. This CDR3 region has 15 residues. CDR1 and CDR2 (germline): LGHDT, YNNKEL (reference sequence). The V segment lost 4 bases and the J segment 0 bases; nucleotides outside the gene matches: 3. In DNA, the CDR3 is TGTGCCAGCAGCCCGACAGGGAGCTCTGGAAACACCATATATTTT. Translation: CASSPTGSSGNTIYF.

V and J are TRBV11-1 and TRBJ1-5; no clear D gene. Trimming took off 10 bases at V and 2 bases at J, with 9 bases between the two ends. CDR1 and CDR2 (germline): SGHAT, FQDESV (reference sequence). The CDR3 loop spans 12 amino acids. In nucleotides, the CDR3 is TGTGCCACCTGTATGGGCAATCAGCCCCAGCATTTT. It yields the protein CATCMGNQPQHF.

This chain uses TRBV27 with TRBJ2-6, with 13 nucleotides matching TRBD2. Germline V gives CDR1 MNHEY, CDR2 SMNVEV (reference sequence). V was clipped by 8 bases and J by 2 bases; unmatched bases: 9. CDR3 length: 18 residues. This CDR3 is CASQQSGLAGTGANVLTF. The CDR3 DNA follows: TGTGCCAGCCAACAGTCGGGACTAGCGGGGACTGGGGCCAACGTCCTGACTTTC. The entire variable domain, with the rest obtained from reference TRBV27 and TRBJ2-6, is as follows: EAQVTQNPRYLITVTGKKLTVTCSQNMNHEYMSWYRQDPGLGLRQIYYSMNVEVTDKGDVPEGYKVSRKEKRNFPLILESPSPNQTSLYFCASQQSGLAGTGANVLTFGAGSRLTVL.

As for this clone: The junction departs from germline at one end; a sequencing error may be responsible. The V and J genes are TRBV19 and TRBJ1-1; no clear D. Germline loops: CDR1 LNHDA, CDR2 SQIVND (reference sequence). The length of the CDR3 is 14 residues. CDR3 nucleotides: TGTGCCAGTAGTATCAGAGGTGGGAACGCTGAAGCTTTCTTT. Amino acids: CASSIRGGNAEAFF.

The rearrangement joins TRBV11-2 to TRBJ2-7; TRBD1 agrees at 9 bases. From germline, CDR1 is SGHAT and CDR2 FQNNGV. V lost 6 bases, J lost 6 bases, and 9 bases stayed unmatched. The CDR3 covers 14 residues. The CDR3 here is CASRRTGATGEQYF. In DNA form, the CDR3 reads TGTGCCAGCAGGAGGACAGGGGCCACCGGCGAGCAGTACTTC.

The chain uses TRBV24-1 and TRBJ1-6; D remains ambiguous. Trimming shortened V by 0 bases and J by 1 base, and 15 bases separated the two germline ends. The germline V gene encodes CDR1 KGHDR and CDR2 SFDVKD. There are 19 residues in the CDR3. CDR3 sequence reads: CATSDLPARSRSYNSPLHF. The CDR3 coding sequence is TGTGCCACCAGTGATTTGCCGGCGAGGTCGAGGTCCTATAATTCACCCCTCCACTTT.

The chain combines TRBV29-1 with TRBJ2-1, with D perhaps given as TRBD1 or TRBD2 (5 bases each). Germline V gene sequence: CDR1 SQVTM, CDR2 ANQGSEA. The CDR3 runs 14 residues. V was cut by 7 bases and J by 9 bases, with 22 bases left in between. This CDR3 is CSASLGTVETEQFF. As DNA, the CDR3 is TGCAGCGCCAGCTTAGGGACGGTCGAAACTGAGCAGTTCTTC.

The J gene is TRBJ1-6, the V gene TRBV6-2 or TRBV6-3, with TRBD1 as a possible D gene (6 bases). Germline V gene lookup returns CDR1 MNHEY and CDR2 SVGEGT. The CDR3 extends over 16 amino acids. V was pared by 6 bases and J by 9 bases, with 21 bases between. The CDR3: CASSSTIRTASSPLHF. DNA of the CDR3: TGTGCCAGCAGCTCCACTATCCGGACAGCCAGTTCACCCCTCCACTTT.

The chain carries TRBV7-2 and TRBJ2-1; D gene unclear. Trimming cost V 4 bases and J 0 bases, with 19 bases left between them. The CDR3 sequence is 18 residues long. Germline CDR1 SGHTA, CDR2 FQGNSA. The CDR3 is CASSSRSLVSISYNEQFF. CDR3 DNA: TGTGCCAGCAGCTCCCGGTCCTTAGTCAGCATCTCCTACAATGAGCAGTTCTTC.